The 25 T cell receptor beta chains below were found in one sample sequenced in a study of CD8+CD57+ T cells in acquired aplastic anemia. Genomic DNA, serving as template, underwent TCR beta VDJ and CDR3 profiling. MiXCR, run by TCRdb on the reads, gives a single entry per CDR3 protein. Of about 290,000 distinct CDR3 sequences listed, under 65% were seen once; the top ten hold 1.3%. Sequencing was done on patients that had shown CD8+CD57+ cell expansion by flow cytometry. Sequenced sample: sorted CD4+, CD8+, or CD8+CD57+ T cells (not recorded which) from PBMCs. Receptors were obtained from a human donor with aplastic anemia.

This clonotype has ten or more counts. V and J are TRBV14 and TRBJ2-1, with 7 bases aligning to TRBD1. Germline CDR1 SGHDN, CDR2 FVKESK. CDR3 length: 14 amino acids. V lost 1 base to trimming and J lost 5 bases; unmatched junction nucleotides: 2. The CDR3 here is CASSQVGTDNEQFF. CDR3 sequence (DNA): TGTGCCAGCAGCCAAGTAGGGACAGACAATGAGCAGTTCTTC.

Concerning this clonotype: Lacking the conserved final phenylalanine or tryptophan, this CDR3 likely reflects a read error. This chain uses TRBV10-1 with TRBJ2-1, with TRBD2 as a possible D gene (6 bases). CDR1 and CDR2 (germline): WNHNN, SYGVQD (reference sequence). This CDR3 region has 15 residues. The V end lost 6 bases, the J end lost 7 bases, and 19 bases lay between the germline ends. Here the CDR3 reads CASRGTGTPGNEQFL. Here the CDR3 DNA reads TGCGCCAGCAGGGGAACCGGGACTCCGGGGAATGAGCAGTTCCTC.

This clonotype was observed at least ten times. The chain links TRBV6-5 to TRBJ2-5; D not certain. The CDR3 length is 17 residues. From germline, CDR1 is MNHEY and CDR2 SVGAGI. V was trimmed by 2 bases and J by 1 base, leaving 17 bases between them. The CDR3, as DNA: TGTGCCAGCAGTTACCGACCTTCCGGGCACACCCAAGAGACCCAGTACTTC. This gives the protein CASSYRPSGHTQETQYF.

This clonotype was observed a single time. This chain uses TRBV7-8 with TRBJ2-3; D possibly corresponds to TRBD2 (5 bases). CDR1 and CDR2 (germline): SGHVS, FQNEAQ. Trimming shortened V by 1 base and J by 6 bases, and 8 bases separated the two germline ends. The CDR3 is 13 residues long. CDR3 bases: TGTGCCAGCAGCTTAGACCAGCGGGATACGCAGTATTTT. This gives the protein CASSLDQRDTQYF.

The chain uses TRBV20-1 and TRBJ1-5; D is unresolved. Trimming cost V 6 bases and J 9 bases, with 24 bases left between them. The CDR3 runs to 15 residues. Germline assignment: CDR1 DFQATT and CDR2 SNEGSKA (reference sequence). The CDR3 loop is CSAKLAGGRDTPQHF. The CDR3 region has the DNA TGCAGTGCCAAGCTAGCGGGAGGGAGGGATACGCCCCAGCATTTT.

The chain has TRBV6-6 and TRBJ2-1, with 7 bases that match TRBD2. This CDR3 is 14 amino acids long. V shed 4 bases and J 9 bases; nucleotides not matched to a gene: 9. CDR1 MNHNY and CDR2 SVGAGI come from the germline V gene (reference sequence). DNA for the CDR3: TGTGCCAGCAGTTCGGGGGGAGGGAAGGTTGAGCAGTTCTTC. Its translation is CASSSGGGKVEQFF.

Only a few counts were recorded for this clonotype. V and J are TRBV20-1 and TRBJ2-1, with TRBD2 matching 9 bases. Trimming removed 5 bases from V and 9 bases from J; junction bases left unmatched: 8. This CDR3 contains 13 residues. CDR1 is DFQATT, CDR2 SNEGSKA, per germline (reference sequence). The CDR3 reads CSAFSGGMGEQFF. Here the CDR3 DNA reads TGCAGTGCTTTCAGCGGGGGGATGGGTGAGCAGTTCTTC.

This clonotype occurred many times. The genes are TRBV5-8 and TRBJ2-5; D possibly uses TRBD1 or TRBD2 (6 bases each). The germline V gene has CDR1 SGHTS and CDR2 YDEGEE. V shed 3 bases and J shed 3 bases, with 12 bases lying between them. The CDR3 loop spans 14 amino acids. The CDR3: CASSWWGAKETQYF. The DNA for the CDR3 is TGTGCCAGCAGCTGGTGGGGGGCCAAAGAGACCCAGTACTTC.

The genes are TRBV15 and TRBJ1-1; TRBD1 aligns across 7 bases. The J segment lost 7 bases and the V segment lost 0 bases, leaving 11 bases of the junction unmatched. There are 16 residues in the CDR3. Per germline, CDR1 LNHNV and CDR2 YYDKDF (reference sequence). CDR3 region: CATSRDLGVDRIEAFF. The DNA of the CDR3 is TGTGCCACCAGCAGAGATCTTGGGGTGGACAGGATTGAAGCTTTCTTT.

A note on this clonotype: A junction end diverges from the germline sequence, so it may reflect a read error. The chain combines TRBV7-2 with TRBJ2-7; 9 bases map to TRBD1. Germline assignment: CDR1 SGHTA and CDR2 FQGNSA. This CDR3 has 17 amino acids. The CDR3 is CASSQPGTGSFSYEQYF. The CDR3 DNA reads as TGCGCCAGCAGCCAACCCGGGACAGGGAGCTTCTCCTACGAGCAGTACTTC.

This clonotype turned up a few times. The chain uses TRBV10-3 and TRBJ2-1; no definite D call. CDR1 ENHRY and CDR2 SYGVKD come from the germline V gene. V gave up 7 bases and J gave up 2 bases, with 9 bases separating them. This CDR3 region has 13 residues. CDR3 bases: TGTGCCATCAATCCACCACCCTACAATGAGCAGTTCTTC. It codes for CAINPPPYNEQFF.

About this clonotype itself: Germline and junction disagree at one end, which may indicate a read error. The rearrangement joins TRBV7-8 to TRBJ2-1; the match to TRBD1 covers 7 bases. Germline values: CDR1 SGHVS, CDR2 FQNEAQ. This CDR3 has 13 amino acids. The CDR3 bases are TGTGCCAGCAGCTCCGACAGGGTCAACGAGCAGCTCTTC. It codes for CASSSDRVNEQLF. The full variable domain, in which reference TRBV7-8 and TRBJ2-1 provide the parts outside the CDR3, is GAGVSQSPRYKVAKRGQDVALRCDPISGHVSLFWYQQALGQGPEFLTYFQNEAQLDKSGLPSDRFFAERPEGSVSTLKIQRTQQEDSAVYLCASSSDRVNEQLFGPGTRLTVL.

The chain carries TRBV28 and TRBJ1-5, with 10 bases matching TRBD1. The length of the CDR3 is 15 residues. Germline V CDR1 and CDR2: MDHEN, SYDVKM. The junction had 6 bases not matched to a gene; V was cut back by 6 bases and J by 4 bases. The CDR3 is CASRTGTGVNQPQHF. The CDR3 DNA reads as TGTGCCAGCAGAACCGGGACAGGGGTTAATCAGCCCCAGCATTTT.

The J gene is TRBJ1-2, the V gene TRBV7-6; tentative D call: TRBD1 (5 bases). V lost 2 bases to trimming and J lost 6 bases, with 13 bases between them. This CDR3 has 14 residues. Looked up from germline, CDR1 is SGHVS and CDR2 is FNYEAQ. The DNA of the CDR3 is TGTGCCAGCAGCTTACACGGGGGTAGTCATGGCTACACCTTC. Translated: CASSLHGGSHGYTF.

V is TRBV2 and J is TRBJ1-2; TRBD1 might be the D (5 bases). CDR1 and CDR2 from the germline V gene are SNHLY and FYNNEI. Trimming pared 5 bases from V and 0 bases from J, leaving 16 bases between. This CDR3 comprises 16 residues. The CDR3 region has the DNA TGTGCCAGCAGTTCTCAGGGACTGGGGACTAACTATGGCTACACCTTC. Translating it yields CASSSQGLGTNYGYTF.

This clonotype was observed once. This sequence joins TRBV10-2 and TRBJ2-7; no reliable D call. The J call may be faulty, since TRBJ2-1 better matches the DNA end. The CDR3 runs to 15 residues. The germline V gene encodes CDR1 WSHSY and CDR2 SAAADI. The CDR3 DNA sequence: TGCGCCAGCAGTGATTTAAAGGGTTCTACCAATGAGCAGTTCTTC. Encoded protein: CASSDLKGSTNEQFF.

In its sample, this clonotype was seen many times. The rearrangement joins TRBV7-9 to TRBJ1-1, with D tentatively TRBD1 (5 bases). Germline CDR1 reads SEHNR; CDR2 reads FQNEAQ (reference sequence). This CDR3 region has 13 residues. With 2 bases removed from V and 4 bases from J, the gap between germline ends came to 8 bases. This chain's CDR3 is CASSLTGTTEAFF. CDR3 sequence (DNA): TGTGCCAGCAGCTTAACCGGGACCACTGAAGCTTTCTTT.

A few counts support this clonotype. The V and J genes are TRBV29-1 and TRBJ2-3; TRBD1 is a possible D gene (6 bases). The germline V gene encodes CDR1 SQVTM and CDR2 ANQGSEA. The CDR3 is 12 amino acids. The V and J ends lost 2 bases and 9 bases respectively, with 12 bases between them. In DNA form, the CDR3 reads TGCAGCGTTGAATTGTATAGGGGGACGCAGTATTTT. Translation gives CSVELYRGTQYF.

The chain carries TRBV19 and TRBJ1-5; the D gene is possibly TRBD1 (6 bases). In germline, CDR1 is LNHDA, CDR2 SQIVND (reference sequence). This CDR3 contains 18 residues. Trimming stripped 3 bases from V and 5 bases from J, with 23 bases between. CDR3 region: CASSILGPGTWDDQPQHF. The CDR3 DNA follows: TGTGCCAGTAGTATCCTAGGCCCCGGGACATGGGATGATCAGCCCCAGCATTTT.

Regarding this clonotype: A read error may produce the germline difference seen at one junction end. The genes are TRBV2 and TRBJ1-3; 7 bases match TRBD1. This CDR3 contains 17 residues. Germline V gene lookup returns CDR1 SNHLY and CDR2 FYNNEI. The CDR3 DNA reads TGTGCCAGCTACTTACAGGGGACGCTGGGGCCTGGAAACACCACATATTTT. It is translated as CASYLQGTLGPGNTTYF.

This clonotype was found many times. The V and J genes are TRBV3-1 and TRBJ1-1, with a tentative D call TRBD1 (6 bases). CDR3 length: 15 amino acids. V dropped 3 bases and J dropped 1 base, with 12 bases sitting between them. Per the germline V gene, CDR1 is LGHDT and CDR2 is YNNKEL (reference sequence). CDR3 nucleotides: TGTGCCAGCAGCCATCACGGACAGAGGAACACTGAAGCTTTCTTT. Encoded protein: CASSHHGQRNTEAFF.

This clonotype came up a few times. This chain uses TRBV12-3 or TRBV12-4 with TRBJ1-1, with no clear D. The CDR3 extends over 13 amino acids. V gave up 3 bases and J gave up 3 bases, with 8 bases separating them. CDR3 sequence reads: CASSFGIYTEAFF. The CDR3 bases are TGTGCCAGCAGTTTCGGGATATACACTGAAGCTTTCTTT.

The CDR3 coding sequence is TGTGCCAGCAGCTCTCCCGGACAGGGTAACGAGCAGTACTTC. This sequence encodes CASSSPGQGNEQYF. The V gene is TRBV7-6, the J gene TRBJ2-7; TRBD1 matches 8 bases. This CDR3 has 14 amino acids. Trimming cost V 4 bases and J 5 bases; bases outside gene matches: 7. Germline CDR1 is SGHVS and CDR2 is FNYEAQ.

Ten or more counts support this clonotype. The chain recombines TRBV19 with TRBJ1-1; maybe TRBD1 (6 bases). Germline CDR1 reads LNHDA; CDR2 reads SQIVND (reference sequence). This CDR3 contains 15 residues. V was pared by 4 bases and J by 1 base, with 13 bases between. The CDR3 region has the DNA TGTGCCAGTAGTAAGCAGGGGACGGGGAACACTGAAGCTTTCTTT. Translating it yields CASSKQGTGNTEAFF.

V usage is TRBV7-9 and J usage is TRBJ2-2; perhaps TRBD1 as D (6 bases). The germline CDR1 and CDR2 sequences are SEHNR and FQNEAQ (reference sequence). Trimming left V 11 bases short and J 5 bases short, with 15 bases between. The CDR3 consists of 13 residues. CDR3 loop: CALAGVSTGELFF. CDR3 sequence (DNA): TGTGCCCTAGCAGGGGTATCTACCGGGGAGCTGTTTTTT.